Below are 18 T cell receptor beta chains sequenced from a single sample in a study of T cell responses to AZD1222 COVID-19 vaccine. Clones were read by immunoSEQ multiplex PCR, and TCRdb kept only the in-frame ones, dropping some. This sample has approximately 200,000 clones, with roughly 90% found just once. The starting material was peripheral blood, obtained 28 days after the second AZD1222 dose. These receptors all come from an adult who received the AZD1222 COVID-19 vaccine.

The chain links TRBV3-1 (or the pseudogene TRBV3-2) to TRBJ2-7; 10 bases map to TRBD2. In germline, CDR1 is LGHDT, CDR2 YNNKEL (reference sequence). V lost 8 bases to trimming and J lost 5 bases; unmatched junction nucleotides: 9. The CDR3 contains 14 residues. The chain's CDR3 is CASPTLAGVHEQYF. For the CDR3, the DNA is TGTGCCAGCCCCACTCTAGCGGGAGTCCACGAGCAGTACTTC.

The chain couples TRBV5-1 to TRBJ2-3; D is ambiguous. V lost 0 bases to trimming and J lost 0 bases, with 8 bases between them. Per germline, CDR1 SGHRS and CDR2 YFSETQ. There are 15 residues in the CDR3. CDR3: CASSLGLTSTDTQYF. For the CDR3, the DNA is TGCGCCAGCAGCTTGGGACTGACTAGCACAGATACGCAGTATTTT.

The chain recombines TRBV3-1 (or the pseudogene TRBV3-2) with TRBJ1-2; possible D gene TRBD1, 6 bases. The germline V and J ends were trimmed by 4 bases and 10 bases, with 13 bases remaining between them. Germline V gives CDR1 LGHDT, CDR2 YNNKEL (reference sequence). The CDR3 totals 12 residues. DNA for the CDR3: TGTGCCAGCAGCCCCGACAGGCTGTACTACACCTTC. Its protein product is CASSPDRLYYTF.

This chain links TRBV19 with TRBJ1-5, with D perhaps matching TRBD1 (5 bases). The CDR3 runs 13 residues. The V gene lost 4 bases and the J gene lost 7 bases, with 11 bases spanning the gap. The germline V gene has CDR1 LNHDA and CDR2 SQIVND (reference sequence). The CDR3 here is CASSNQGGQPQHF. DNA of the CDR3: TGTGCCAGTAGTAACCAGGGCGGACAGCCCCAGCATTTT.

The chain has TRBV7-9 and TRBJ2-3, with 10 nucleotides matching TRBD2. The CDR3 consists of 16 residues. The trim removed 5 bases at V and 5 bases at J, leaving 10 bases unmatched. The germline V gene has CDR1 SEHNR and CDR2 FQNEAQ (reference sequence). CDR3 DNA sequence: TGTGCCAGCAGCCTCAGACTAGCGGGCGTAAAAGATACGCAGTATTTT. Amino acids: CASSLRLAGVKDTQYF.

The chain's CDR3 is CASSPRTGMGYGYTF. The CDR3 region has the DNA TGTGCCAGCAGCCCTCGGACAGGGATGGGCTATGGCTACACCTTC. The chain couples TRBV7-9 to TRBJ1-2, with 8 positions matching TRBD1. This CDR3 region has 15 residues. Germline CDR1 and CDR2: SEHNR and FQNEAQ (reference sequence). V dropped 5 bases and J dropped 4; count of bases not matched to a gene: 9.

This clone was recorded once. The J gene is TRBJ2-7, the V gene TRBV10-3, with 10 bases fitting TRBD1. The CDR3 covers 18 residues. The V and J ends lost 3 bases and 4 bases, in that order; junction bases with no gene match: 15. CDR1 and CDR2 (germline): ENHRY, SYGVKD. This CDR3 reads CAISESTKWDRGIYEQYF. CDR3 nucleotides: TGTGCCATCAGTGAATCCACGAAATGGGACAGGGGCATTTACGAGCAGTACTTC.

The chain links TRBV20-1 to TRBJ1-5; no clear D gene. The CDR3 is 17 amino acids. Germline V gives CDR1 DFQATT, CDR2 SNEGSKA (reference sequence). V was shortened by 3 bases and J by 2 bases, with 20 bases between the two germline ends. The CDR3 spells CSASLILTQTGNQPQHF. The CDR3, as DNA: TGCAGTGCTAGTCTCATACTAACACAGACTGGCAATCAGCCCCAGCATTTT.

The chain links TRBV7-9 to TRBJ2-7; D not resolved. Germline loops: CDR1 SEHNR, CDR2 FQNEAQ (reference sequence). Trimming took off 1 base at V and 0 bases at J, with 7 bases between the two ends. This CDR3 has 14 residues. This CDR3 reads CASSLGTISYEQYF. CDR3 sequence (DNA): TGTGCCAGCAGCTTAGGGACCATCTCCTACGAGCAGTACTTC.

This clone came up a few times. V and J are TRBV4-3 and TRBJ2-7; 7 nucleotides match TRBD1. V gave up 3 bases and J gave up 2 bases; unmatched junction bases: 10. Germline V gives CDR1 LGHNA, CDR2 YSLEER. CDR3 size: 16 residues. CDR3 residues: CASSHSATGETYEQYF. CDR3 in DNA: TGCGCCAGCAGCCATAGCGCAACAGGGGAGACCTACGAGCAGTACTTC.

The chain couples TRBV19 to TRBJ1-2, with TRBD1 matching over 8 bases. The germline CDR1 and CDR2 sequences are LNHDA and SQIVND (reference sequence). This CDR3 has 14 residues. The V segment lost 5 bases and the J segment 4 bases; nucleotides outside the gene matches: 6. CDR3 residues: CASSLRTGPYGYTF. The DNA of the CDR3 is TGTGCCAGTAGTCTACGGACAGGGCCCTATGGCTACACCTTC.

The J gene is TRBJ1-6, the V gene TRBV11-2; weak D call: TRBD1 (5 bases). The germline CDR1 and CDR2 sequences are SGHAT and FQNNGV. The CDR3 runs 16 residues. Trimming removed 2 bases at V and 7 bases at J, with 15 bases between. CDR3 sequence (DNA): TGTGCCAGCAGCTTACTTTACGCGGGACCGAATTCACCCCTCCACTTT. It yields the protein CASSLLYAGPNSPLHF. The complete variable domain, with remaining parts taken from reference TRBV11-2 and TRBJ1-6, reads EAGVAQSPRYKIIEKRQSVAFWCNPISGHATLYWYQQILGQGPKLLIQFQNNGVVDDSQLPKDRFSAERLKGVDSTLKIQPAKLEDSAVYLCASSLLYAGPNSPLHFGNGTRLTVT.

The CDR3 protein is CASSVGQLYLYGYTF. The CDR3 DNA reads as TGTGCCAGCAGCGTTGGACAGCTTTATCTCTATGGCTACACCTTC. This chain links TRBV9 with TRBJ1-2; the D gene is possibly TRBD1 (6 bases). CDR1 and CDR2 from the germline V gene are SGDLS and YYNGEE. This CDR3 is 15 amino acids long. V was cut by 2 bases and J by 4 bases, with 15 bases left in between.

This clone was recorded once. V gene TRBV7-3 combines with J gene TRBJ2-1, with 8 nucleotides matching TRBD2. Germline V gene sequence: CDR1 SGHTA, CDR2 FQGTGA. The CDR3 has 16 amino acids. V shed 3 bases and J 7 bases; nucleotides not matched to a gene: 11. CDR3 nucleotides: TGTGCCAGCAGCTTGACCGGGACTAGGATTGCGAATGAGCAGTTCTTC. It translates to CASSLTGTRIANEQFF.

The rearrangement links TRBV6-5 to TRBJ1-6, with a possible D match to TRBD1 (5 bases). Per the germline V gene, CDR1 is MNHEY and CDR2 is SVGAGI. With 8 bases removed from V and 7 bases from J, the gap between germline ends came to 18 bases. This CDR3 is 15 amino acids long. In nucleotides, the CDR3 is TGTGCCAGCGCCCCGTCCGGACAAAGCAATTCACCCCTCCACTTT. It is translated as CASAPSGQSNSPLHF.

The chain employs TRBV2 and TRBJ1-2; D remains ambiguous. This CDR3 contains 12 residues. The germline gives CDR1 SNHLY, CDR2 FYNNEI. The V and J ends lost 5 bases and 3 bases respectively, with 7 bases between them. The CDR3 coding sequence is TGTGCCAGCAGTATCGGGGACTATGGCTACACCTTC. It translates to CASSIGDYGYTF.

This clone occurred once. CDR3 loop: CASSLASRQVNTEAFF. As DNA, the CDR3 is TGTGCCAGCAGCTTAGCGAGTCGGCAGGTCAACACTGAAGCTTTCTTT. The chain links TRBV7-2 to TRBJ1-1; no clear D. This CDR3 is 16 amino acids long. Trimming took 0 bases from V and 2 from J, leaving 13 bases between them. CDR1 and CDR2 (germline): SGHTA, FQGNSA.

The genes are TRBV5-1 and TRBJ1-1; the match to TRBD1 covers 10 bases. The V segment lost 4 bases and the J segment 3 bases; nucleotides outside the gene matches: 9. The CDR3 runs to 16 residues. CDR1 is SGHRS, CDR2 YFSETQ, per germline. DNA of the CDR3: TGCGCCAGCAGCCGCCCTGAGGGACAGGGGTACACTGAAGCTTTCTTT. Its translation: CASSRPEGQGYTEAFF.